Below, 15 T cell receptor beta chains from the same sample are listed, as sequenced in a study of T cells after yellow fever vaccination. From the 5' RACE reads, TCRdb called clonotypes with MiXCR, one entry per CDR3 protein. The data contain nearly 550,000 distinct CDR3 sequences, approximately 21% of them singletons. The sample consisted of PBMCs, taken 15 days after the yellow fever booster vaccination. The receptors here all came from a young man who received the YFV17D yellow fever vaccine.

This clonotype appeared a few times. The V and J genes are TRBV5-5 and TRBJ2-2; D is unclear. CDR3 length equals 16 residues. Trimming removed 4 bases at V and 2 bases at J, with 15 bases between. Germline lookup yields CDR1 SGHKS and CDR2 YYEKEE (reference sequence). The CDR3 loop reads CASSRRLDENTGELFF. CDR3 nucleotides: TGTGCCAGCAGCCGGCGACTCGACGAAAACACCGGGGAGCTGTTTTTT.

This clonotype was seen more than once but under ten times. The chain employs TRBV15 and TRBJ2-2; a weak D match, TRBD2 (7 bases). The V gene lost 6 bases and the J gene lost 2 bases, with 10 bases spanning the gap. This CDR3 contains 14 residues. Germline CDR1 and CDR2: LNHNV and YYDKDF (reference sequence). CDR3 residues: CATRGGGNTGELFF. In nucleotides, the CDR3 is TGTGCCACCAGAGGGGGGGGAAACACCGGGGAGCTGTTTTTT. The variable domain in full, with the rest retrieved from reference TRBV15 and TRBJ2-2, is DAMVIQNPRYQVTQFGKPVTLSCSQTLNHNVMYWYQQKSSQAPKLLFHYYDKDFNNEADTPDNFQSRRPNTSFCFLDIRSPGLGDTAMYLCATRGGGNTGELFFGEGSRLTVL.

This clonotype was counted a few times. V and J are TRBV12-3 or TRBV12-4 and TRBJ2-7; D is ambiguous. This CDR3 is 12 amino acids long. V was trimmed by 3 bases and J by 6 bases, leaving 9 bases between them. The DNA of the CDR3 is TGTGCCAGCAGTTTCGTTAGCACCGAGCAGTACTTC. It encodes CASSFVSTEQYF.

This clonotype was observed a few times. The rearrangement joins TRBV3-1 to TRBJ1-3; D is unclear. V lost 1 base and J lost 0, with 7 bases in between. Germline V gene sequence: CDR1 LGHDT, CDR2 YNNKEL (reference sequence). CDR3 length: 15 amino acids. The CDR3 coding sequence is TGTGCCAGCAGCCAAGGCGGCTCCTCTGGAAACACCATATATTTT. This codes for CASSQGGSSGNTIYF. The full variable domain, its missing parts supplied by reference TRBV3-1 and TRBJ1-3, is DTAVSQTPKYLVTQMGNDKSIKCEQNLGHDTMYWYKQDSKKFLKIMFSYNNKELIINETVPNRFSPKSPDKAHLNLHINSLELGDSAVYFCASSQGGSSGNTIYFGEGSWLTVV.

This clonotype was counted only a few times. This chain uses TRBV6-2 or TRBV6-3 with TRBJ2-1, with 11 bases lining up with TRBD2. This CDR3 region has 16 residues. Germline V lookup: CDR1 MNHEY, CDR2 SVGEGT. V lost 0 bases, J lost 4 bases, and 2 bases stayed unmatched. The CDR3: CASSYSGTSGYNEQFF. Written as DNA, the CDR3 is TGTGCCAGCAGTTACTCAGGGACTAGCGGATACAATGAGCAGTTCTTC.

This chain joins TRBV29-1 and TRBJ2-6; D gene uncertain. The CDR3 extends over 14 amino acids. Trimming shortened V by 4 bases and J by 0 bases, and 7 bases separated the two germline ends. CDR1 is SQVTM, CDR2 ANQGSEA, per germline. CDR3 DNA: TGCAGCGTTGCCATTTACTCTGGGGCCAACGTCCTGACTTTC. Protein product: CSVAIYSGANVLTF.

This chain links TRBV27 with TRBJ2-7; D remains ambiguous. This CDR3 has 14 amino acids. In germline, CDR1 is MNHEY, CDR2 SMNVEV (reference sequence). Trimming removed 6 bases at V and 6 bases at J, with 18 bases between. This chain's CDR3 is CASSRLGPVREQYF. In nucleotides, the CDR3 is TGTGCCAGCAGCAGACTGGGCCCGGTCCGCGAGCAGTACTTC.

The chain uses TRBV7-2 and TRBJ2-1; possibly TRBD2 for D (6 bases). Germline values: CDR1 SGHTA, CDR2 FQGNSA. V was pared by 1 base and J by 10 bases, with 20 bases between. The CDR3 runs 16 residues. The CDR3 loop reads CASSLENPGVWKEQFF. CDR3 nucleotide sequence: TGTGCCAGCAGCTTAGAGAATCCGGGAGTATGGAAGGAGCAGTTCTTC.

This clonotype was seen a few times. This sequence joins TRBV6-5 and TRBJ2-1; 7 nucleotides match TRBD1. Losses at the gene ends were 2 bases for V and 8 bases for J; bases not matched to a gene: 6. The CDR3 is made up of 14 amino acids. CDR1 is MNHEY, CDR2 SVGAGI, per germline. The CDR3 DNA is TGTGCCAGCAGTTACCTATCAGGGGGATATGAGCAGTTCTTC. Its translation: CASSYLSGGYEQFF.

The CDR3 protein is CASSPGQVSNQPQHF. The CDR3 DNA reads TGTGCCAGCAGCCCAGGACAGGTTAGCAATCAGCCCCAGCATTTT. The chain has TRBV6-1 and TRBJ1-5, with 7 bases matching TRBD1. The CDR3 runs 15 residues. The germline CDR1 and CDR2 sequences are MNHNS and SASEGT. The V gene end was trimmed by 6 bases and the J gene end by 0 bases; junction bases not matched to a gene: 5.

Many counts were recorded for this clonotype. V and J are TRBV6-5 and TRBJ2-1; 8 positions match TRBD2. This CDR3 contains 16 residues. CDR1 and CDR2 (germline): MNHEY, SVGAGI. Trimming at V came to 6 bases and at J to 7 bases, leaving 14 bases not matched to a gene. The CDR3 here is CASRVAASGRVNEQFF. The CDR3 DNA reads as TGTGCCAGCAGGGTGGCTGCAAGCGGGAGAGTAAATGAGCAGTTCTTC.

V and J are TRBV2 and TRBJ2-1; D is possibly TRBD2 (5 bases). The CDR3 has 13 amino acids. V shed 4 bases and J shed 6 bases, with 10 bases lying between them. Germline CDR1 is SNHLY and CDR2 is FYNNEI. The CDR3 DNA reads TGTGCCAGCAGTGGTTTGGACTTCAATGAGCAGTTCTTC. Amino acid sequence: CASSGLDFNEQFF.

The CDR3 DNA follows: TGTGCCAGCAGCAGATCCGGGACAGCAATGAATGAGCAGTTCTTC. Protein: CASSRSGTAMNEQFF. This chain uses TRBV7-3 with TRBJ2-1, with 7 positions matching TRBD1. This CDR3 has 15 residues. Losses at the gene ends were 5 bases for V and 7 bases for J; bases not matched to a gene: 11. Germline V gives CDR1 SGHTA, CDR2 FQGTGA.

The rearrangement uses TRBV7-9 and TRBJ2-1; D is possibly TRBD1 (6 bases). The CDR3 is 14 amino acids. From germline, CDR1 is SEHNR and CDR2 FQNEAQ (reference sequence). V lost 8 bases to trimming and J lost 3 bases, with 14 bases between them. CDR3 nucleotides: TGTGCCAGCCAGGGGCGGCCGGACTACAATGAGCAGTTCTTC. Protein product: CASQGRPDYNEQFF.

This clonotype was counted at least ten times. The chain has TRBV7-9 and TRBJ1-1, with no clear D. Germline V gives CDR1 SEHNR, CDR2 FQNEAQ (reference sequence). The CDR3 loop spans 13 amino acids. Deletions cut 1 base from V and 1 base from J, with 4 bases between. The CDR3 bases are TGTGCCAGCAGCTTAGGCAAGAACACTGAAGCTTTCTTT. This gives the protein CASSLGKNTEAFF. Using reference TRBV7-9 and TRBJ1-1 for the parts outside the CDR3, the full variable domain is DTGVSQNPRHKITKRGQNVTFRCDPISEHNRLYWYRQTLGQGPEFLTYFQNEAQLEKSRLLSDRFSAERPKGSFSTLEIQRTEQGDSAMYLCASSLGKNTEAFFGQGTRLTVV.